The rows below give T cell receptor beta chains drawn from one sample of a study of CD8 T cells in ankylosing spondylitis. Each CDR3 protein gets one entry after TCRdb re-called the 5' RACE reads with MiXCR. The sample lists almost 250,000 distinct CDR3 sequences, 32% occurring once. The sequenced material came from blood, either unsorted or a sorted T cell fraction (not recorded which). The receptors here all came from a male donor with ankylosing spondylitis or in good health (not recorded which). The CDR3 runs from the conserved cysteine through the conserved F or W. The D gene is left open where the match is weak. A row's size may be missing; if present it is once, few, many or a size class.

J gene,clone size,CDR3 length,D gene,V gene,CDR3 DNA,CDR3 protein
TRBJ2-1,NA,16,NA,TRBV15,TGTGCCACCAGCAGAGATGCGAACAAACGAGACAATGAGCAGTTCTTC,CATSRDANKRDNEQFF
TRBJ1-1,many,13,NA,TRBV29-1,TGCAGCGTTGAAGGTTGGGGGGTCACTGAAGCTTTCTTT,CSVEGWGVTEAFF
TRBJ2-3,NA,12,NA,TRBV20-1,TGCAGCATTGGGGGAAACACAGATACGCAGTATTTT,CSIGGNTDTQYF
TRBJ1-2,NA,14,NA,TRBV5-6,TGTGCCAGCAGCTCCCCGACCTCCGGCTATGGCTACACCTTC,CASSSPTSGYGYTF
TRBJ2-3,few,16,TRBD2,TRBV9,TGTGCCAGCAGTGGAACTAGCGGGGGGGCCTACGATACGCAGTATTTT,CASSGTSGGAYDTQYF
TRBJ2-1,NA,17,TRBD2,TRBV15,TGTGCCACCAGCAGGGGGTCCTTAAGCGGGGGGGACAATGAGCAGTTCTTC,CATSRGSLSGGDNEQFF
TRBJ1-1,few,13,NA,TRBV7-2,TGTGCCGGTCGACCCTATGTGAACACTGAAGCTTTCTTT,CAGRPYVNTEAFF
TRBJ1-5,few,13,NA,TRBV10-3,TGTGCCATCAGTGATGTCAAGAATCAGCCCCAGCATTTT,CAISDVKNQPQHF
TRBJ2-7,NA,13,NA,TRBV5-6,TGTGCCAGCAGCCCTGGGCCTGTATACGAGCAGTACTTC,CASSPGPVYEQYF
TRBJ1-1,few,13,NA,TRBV4-1,TGCGCCAGCAGATCTAACAGGGATACTGAAGCTTTCTTT,CASRSNRDTEAFF
TRBJ2-1,NA,17,TRBD2,TRBV9,TGTGCCAGCAGCACAACTAGCGGGGGGCGCTCCTACAATGAGCAGTTCTTC,CASSTTSGGRSYNEQFF
TRBJ2-1,many,15,NA,TRBV10-3,TGTGCCATTGGGGGGACGAGAGGCTCCTACAATGAGCAGTTCTTC,CAIGGTRGSYNEQFF
TRBJ2-3,NA,17,TRBD2,TRBV7-6,TGTGCCAGCAGCCGACGGGGGACTAGCGGGGGAACAGATACGCAGTATTTT,CASSRRGTSGGTDTQYF
TRBJ2-7,NA,14,TRBD1,TRBV12-3/TRBV12-4,TGTGCCAGCAGTTTTGACAGGGGGCGTTACGAGCAGTACTTC,CASSFDRGRYEQYF
TRBJ1-6,NA,16,NA,TRBV2,TGTGCCAGCAGTGAAGCTGGTCCAGCGGGAAGGTCACCCCTCCACTTT,CASSEAGPAGRSPLHF
TRBJ1-1,NA,13,TRBD1,TRBV20-1,TGCAGTGCCACACAGGGGCCCGATACTGAAGCTTTCTTT,CSATQGPDTEAFF
TRBJ2-1,NA,16,NA,TRBV5-1,TGCGCCAGCAGCTTGGTTCGGGGGGCCCAATACAATGAGCAGTTCTTC,CASSLVRGAQYNEQFF
TRBJ2-7,few,18,NA,TRBV10-3,TGTGCCATCAGTGAGTCCTACAGTGCCTCCGAAATGGCCTACGAGCAGTACTTC,CAISESYSASEMAYEQYF
TRBJ2-2,few,12,NA,TRBV7-3,TGTGCCAGCAGCCCACCGGACGGGGAGCTGTTTTTT,CASSPPDGELFF
TRBJ1-1,NA,15,NA,TRBV11-2,TGTGCCAGCAGCGCCCTGATACGTAGGAACACTGAAGCTTTCTTT,CASSALIRRNTEAFF
TRBJ2-6,NA,15,NA,TRBV15,TGTGCCACCAGCAGATCAGGGGCTGGGGCCAACGTCCTGACTTTC,CATSRSGAGANVLTF
TRBJ2-7,NA,17,NA,TRBV10-3,TGTGCCATCAGTGAGTCACATGGGAGGGGGGGCACCTACGAGCAGTACTTC,CAISESHGRGGTYEQYF
TRBJ1-2,few,12,NA,TRBV29-1,TGCAGCGTCGGAGACGCCGGTGGAGGCTACACCTTC,CSVGDAGGGYTF
TRBJ2-7,NA,15,TRBD2,TRBV12-3/TRBV12-4,TGTGCCAGCAGTCCTAGCGGGGCCTCTCCCTACGAGCAGTACTTC,CASSPSGASPYEQYF
TRBJ1-1,NA,14,TRBD1,TRBV20-1,TGCAGCGCTAGTGGGACAGGGATGAACACTGAAGCTTTCTTT,CSASGTGMNTEAFF
TRBJ1-1,few,14,NA,TRBV5-6,TGTGCCAGCAGCTTTGGTTGGGGGAACACTGAAGCTTTCTTT,CASSFGWGNTEAFF
TRBJ2-3,NA,14,TRBD2,TRBV29-1,TGCAGCGTTGAAGATTCGGGGAGGGCAGATACGCAGTATTTT,CSVEDSGRADTQYF
TRBJ2-2,NA,16,NA,TRBV7-9,TGTGCCAGCAGCCAAGCACTGGGGGGGAACACCGGGGAGCTGTTTTTT,CASSQALGGNTGELFF
TRBJ2-7,NA,14,NA,TRBV3-1,TGTGCCAGCAGCTATCTGGGCAGGCGTCAGGAGCAGTACTTC,CASSYLGRRQEQYF